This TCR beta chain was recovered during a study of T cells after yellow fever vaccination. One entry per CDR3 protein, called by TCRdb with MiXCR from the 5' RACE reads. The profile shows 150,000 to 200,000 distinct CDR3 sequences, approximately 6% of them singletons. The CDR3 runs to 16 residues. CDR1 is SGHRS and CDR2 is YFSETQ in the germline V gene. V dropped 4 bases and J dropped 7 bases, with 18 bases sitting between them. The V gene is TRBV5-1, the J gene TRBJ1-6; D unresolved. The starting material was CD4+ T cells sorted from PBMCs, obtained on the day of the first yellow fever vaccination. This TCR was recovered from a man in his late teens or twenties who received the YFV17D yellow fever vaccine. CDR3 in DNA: TGCGCCAGCAGCGCCCAGCTGAAAGGGCAAAATTCACCCCTCCACTTT. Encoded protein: CASSAQLKGQNSPLHF. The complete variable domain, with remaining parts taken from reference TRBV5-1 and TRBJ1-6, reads KAGVTQTPRYLIKTRGQQVTLSCSPISGHRSVSWYQQTPGQGLQFLFEYFSETQRNKGNFPGRFSGRQFSNSRSEMNVSTLELGDSALYLCASSAQLKGQNSPLHFGNGTRLTVT.